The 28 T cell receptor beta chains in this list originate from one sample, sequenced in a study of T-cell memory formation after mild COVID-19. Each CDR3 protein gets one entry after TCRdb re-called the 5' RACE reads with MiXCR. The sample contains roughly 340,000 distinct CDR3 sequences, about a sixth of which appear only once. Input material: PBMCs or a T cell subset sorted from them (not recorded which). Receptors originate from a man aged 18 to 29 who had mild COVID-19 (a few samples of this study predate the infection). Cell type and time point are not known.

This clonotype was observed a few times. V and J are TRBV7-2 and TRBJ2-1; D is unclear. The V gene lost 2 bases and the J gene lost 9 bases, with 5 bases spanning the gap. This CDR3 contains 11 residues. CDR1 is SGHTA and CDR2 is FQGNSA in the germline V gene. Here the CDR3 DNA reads TGTGCCAGCAGCTTATTACTTGAGCAGTTCTTC. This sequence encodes CASSLLLEQFF.

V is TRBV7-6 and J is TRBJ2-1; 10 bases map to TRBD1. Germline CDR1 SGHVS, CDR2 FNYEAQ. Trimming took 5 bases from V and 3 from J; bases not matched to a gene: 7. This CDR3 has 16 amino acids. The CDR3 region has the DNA TGTGCCAGCAGCCGATACGGGACAGGGGACTACAATGAGCAGTTCTTC. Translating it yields CASSRYGTGDYNEQFF. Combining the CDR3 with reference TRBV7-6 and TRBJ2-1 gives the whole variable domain GAGVSQSPRYKVTKRGQDVALRCDPISGHVSLYWYRQALGQGPEFLTYFNYEAQQDKSGLPNDRFSAERPEGSISTLTIQRTEQRDSAMYRCASSRYGTGDYNEQFFGPGTRLTVL.

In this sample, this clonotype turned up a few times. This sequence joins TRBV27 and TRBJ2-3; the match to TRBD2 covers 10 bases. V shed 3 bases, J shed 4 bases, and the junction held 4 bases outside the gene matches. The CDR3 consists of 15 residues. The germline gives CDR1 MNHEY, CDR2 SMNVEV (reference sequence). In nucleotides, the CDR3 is TGTGCCAGCAGTTTCAGCGGGGGGGCCCCAGATACGCAGTATTTT. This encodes CASSFSGGAPDTQYF.

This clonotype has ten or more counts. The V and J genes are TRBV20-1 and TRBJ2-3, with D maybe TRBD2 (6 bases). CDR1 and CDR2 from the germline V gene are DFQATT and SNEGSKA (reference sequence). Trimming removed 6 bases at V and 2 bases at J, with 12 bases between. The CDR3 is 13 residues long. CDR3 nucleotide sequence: TGCAGTGCCAGGGACTCCTACACAGATACGCAGTATTTT. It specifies CSARDSYTDTQYF.

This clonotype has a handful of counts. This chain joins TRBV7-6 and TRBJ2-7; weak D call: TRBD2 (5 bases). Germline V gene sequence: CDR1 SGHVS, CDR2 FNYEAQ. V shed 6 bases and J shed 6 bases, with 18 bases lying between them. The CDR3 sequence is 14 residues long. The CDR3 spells CASSNEAEQPEQYV. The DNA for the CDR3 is TGTGCCAGCAGTAACGAAGCGGAGCAGCCCGAGCAGTACGTC.

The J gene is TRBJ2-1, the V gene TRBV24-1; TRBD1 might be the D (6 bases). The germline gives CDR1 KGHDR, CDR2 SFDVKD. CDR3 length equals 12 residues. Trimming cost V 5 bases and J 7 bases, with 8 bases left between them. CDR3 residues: CATSAQGNEQFF. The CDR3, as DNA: TGTGCCACCAGTGCACAGGGAAATGAGCAGTTCTTC.

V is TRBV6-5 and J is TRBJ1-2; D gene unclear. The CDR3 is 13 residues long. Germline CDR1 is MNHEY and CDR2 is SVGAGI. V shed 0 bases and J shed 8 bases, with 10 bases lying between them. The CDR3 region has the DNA TGTGCCAGCAGTTACTCGTTAACTGGCGGCTACACCTTC. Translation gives CASSYSLTGGYTF.

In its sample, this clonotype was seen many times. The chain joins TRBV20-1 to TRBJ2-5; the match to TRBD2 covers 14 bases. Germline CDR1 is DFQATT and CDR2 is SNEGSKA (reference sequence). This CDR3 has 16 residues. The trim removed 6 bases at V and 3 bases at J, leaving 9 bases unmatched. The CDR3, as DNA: TGCAGTGCGGACCCGCGGACTAGCGGGGGGAAAGAGACCCAGTACTTC. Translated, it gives CSADPRTSGGKETQYF.

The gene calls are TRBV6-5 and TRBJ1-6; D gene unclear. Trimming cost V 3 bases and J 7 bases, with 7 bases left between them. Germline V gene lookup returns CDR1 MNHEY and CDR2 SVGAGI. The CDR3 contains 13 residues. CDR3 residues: CASSYKSNSPLHF. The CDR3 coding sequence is TGTGCCAGCAGTTATAAGTCGAATTCACCCCTCCACTTT.

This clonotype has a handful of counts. Written as DNA, the CDR3 is TGTGCCAGCAGCCCCGAAATCCCCTACAATGAGCAGTTCTTC. Protein sequence: CASSPEIPYNEQFF. The chain carries TRBV7-2 and TRBJ2-1; no clear D. Germline assignment: CDR1 SGHTA and CDR2 FQGNSA. Trimming cost V 5 bases and J 2 bases, with 10 bases left between them. The CDR3 covers 14 residues.

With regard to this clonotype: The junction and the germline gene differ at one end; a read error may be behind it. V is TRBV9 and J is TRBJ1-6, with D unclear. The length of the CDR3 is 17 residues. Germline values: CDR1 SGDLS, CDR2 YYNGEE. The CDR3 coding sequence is TGTGCCAGCAGCGTAGAAGTAAGGCCTAGGGATAAGTCACCCCTCCACTTT. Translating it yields CASSVEVRPRDKSPLHF.

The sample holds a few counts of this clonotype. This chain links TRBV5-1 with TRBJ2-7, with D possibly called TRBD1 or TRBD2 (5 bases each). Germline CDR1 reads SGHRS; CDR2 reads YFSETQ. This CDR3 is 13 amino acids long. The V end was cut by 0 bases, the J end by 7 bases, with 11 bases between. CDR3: CASSLDGWGEQYV. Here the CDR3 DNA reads TGCGCCAGCAGCTTGGATGGCTGGGGGGAGCAGTACGTC.

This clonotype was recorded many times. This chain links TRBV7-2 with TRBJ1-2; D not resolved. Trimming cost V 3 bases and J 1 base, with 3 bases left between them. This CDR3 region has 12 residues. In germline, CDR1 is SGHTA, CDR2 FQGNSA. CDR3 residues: CASSFRNYGYTF. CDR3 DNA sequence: TGTGCCAGCAGCTTCCGTAACTATGGCTACACCTTC.

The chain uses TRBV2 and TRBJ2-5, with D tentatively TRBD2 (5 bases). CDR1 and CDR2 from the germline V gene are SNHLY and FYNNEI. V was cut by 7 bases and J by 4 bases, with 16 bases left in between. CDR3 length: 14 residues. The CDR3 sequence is CASNTLAAGETQYF. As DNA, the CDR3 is TGTGCCAGCAATACTCTAGCCGCGGGAGAGACCCAGTACTTC.

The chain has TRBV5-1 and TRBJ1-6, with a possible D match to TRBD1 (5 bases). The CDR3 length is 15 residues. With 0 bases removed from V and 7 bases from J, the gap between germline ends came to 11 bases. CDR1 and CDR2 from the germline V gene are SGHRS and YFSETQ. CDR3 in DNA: TGCGCCAGCAGCTTGGGGGGGGTGGCCAATTCACCCCTCCACTTT. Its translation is CASSLGGVANSPLHF.

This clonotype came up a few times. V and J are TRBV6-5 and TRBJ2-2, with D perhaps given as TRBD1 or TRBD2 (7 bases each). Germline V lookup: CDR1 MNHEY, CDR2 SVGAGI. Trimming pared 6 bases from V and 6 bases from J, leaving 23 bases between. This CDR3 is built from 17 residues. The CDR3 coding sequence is TGTGCCAGCAGCCAGGCGAGCGGGACAGTGAATTCCGGGGAGCTGTTTTTT. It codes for CASSQASGTVNSGELFF.

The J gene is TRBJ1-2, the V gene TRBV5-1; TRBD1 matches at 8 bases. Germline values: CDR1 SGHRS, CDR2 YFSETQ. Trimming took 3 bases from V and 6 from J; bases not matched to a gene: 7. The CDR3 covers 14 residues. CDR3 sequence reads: CASSSGGTHNGYTF. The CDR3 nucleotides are TGCGCCAGCAGCTCAGGGGGCACTCACAATGGCTACACCTTC.

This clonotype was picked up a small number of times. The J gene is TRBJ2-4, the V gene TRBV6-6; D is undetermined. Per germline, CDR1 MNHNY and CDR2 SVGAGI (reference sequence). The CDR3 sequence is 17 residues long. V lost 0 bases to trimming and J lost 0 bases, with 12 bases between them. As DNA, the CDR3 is TGTGCCAGCAGTTACTCTCCAGGCGAACTAGCCAAAAACATTCAGTACTTC. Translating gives CASSYSPGELAKNIQYF.

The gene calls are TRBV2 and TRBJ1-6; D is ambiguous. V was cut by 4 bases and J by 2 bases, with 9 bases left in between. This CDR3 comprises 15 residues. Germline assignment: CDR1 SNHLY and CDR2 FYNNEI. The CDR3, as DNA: TGTGCCAGCAGTGGCCGAGGCCCCTATAATTCACCCCTCCACTTT. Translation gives CASSGRGPYNSPLHF.

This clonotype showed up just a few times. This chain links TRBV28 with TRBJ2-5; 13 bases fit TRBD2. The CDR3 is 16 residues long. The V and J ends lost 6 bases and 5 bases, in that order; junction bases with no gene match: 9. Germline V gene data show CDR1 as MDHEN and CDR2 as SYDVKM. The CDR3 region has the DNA TGTGCCAGCAGCATCGGGACTAGCGGGGCTTCTGAGACCCAGTACTTC. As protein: CASSIGTSGASETQYF.

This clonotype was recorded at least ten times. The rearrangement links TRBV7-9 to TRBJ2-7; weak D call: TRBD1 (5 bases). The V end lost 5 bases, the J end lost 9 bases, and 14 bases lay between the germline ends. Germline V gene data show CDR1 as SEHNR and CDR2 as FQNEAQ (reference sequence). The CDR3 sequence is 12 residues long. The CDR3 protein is CASSHDDQGQYV. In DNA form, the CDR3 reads TGTGCCAGCAGCCACGACGATCAGGGGCAGTACGTC.

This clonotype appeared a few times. CDR3 in DNA: TGTGCCAGCAGCCCAAGCTTTCAGGGGCGGGGTGAGCAGTTCTTC. It translates to CASSPSFQGRGEQFF. The chain uses TRBV6-6 and TRBJ2-1, with D tentatively TRBD1 or TRBD2 (6 bases each). The CDR3 spans 15 residues. Germline V gene lookup returns CDR1 MNHNY and CDR2 SVGAGI (reference sequence). Trimming shortened V by 6 bases and J by 9 bases, and 21 bases separated the two germline ends.

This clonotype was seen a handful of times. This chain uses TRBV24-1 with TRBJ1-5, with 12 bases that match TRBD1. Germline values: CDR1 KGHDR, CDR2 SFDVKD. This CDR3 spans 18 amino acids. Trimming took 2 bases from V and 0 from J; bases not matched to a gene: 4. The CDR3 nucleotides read TGTGCCACCAGTGATTCCGGGACAGGGGGCTTTAGCAATCAGCCCCAGCATTTT. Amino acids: CATSDSGTGGFSNQPQHF.

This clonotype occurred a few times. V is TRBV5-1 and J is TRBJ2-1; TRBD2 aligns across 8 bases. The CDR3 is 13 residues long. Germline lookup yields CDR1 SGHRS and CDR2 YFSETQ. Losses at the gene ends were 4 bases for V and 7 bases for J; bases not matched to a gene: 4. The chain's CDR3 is CASSPGGANEQFF. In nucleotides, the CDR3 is TGCGCCAGCAGCCCCGGGGGGGCTAATGAGCAGTTCTTC.

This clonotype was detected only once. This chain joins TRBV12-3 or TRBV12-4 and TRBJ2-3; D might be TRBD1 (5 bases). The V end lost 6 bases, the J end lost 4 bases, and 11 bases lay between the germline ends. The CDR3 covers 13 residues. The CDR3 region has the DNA TGTGCCAGCAGCTGGACATTCTCAGATACGCAGTATTTT. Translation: CASSWTFSDTQYF.

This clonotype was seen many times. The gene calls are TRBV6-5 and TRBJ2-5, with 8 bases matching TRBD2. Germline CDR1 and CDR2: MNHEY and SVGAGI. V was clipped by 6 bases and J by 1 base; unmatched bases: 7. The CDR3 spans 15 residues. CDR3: CASRLSGTSQETQYF. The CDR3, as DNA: TGTGCCAGCAGATTGTCCGGGACTAGCCAAGAGACCCAGTACTTC.

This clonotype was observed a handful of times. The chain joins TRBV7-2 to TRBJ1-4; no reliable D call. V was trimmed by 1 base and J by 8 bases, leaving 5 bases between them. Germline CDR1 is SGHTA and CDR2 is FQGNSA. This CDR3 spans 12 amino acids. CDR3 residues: CASSLVAEKLFF. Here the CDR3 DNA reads TGTGCCAGCAGCTTAGTAGCAGAAAAACTGTTTTTT. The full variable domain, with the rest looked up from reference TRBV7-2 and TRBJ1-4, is GAGVSQSPSNKVTEKGKDVELRCDPISGHTALYWYRQSLGQGLEFLIYFQGNSAPDKSGLPSDRFSAERTGGSVSTLTIQRTQQEDSAVYLCASSLVAEKLFFGSGTQLSVL.

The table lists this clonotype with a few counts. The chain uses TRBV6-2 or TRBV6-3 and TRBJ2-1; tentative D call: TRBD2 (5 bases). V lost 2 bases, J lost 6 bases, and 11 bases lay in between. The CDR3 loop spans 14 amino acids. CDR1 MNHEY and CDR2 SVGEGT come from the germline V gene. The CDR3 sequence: CASSYQGSGNEQFF. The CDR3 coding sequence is TGTGCCAGCAGTTACCAAGGCAGCGGCAATGAGCAGTTCTTC.